What follows describes a single T cell receptor beta chain. Its antigen is undetermined. The CDR3 loop spans 15 amino acids. Looked up from germline, CDR1 is SGDLS and CDR2 is YYNGEE. V was cut by 0 bases and J by 0 bases, with 10 bases left in between. Preparation of the TCRbeta library involved a method that used unique molecular identifiers. MiXCR, applied by TCRdb to the PCR reads, yields one record per CDR3 protein. The sample includes over 450,000 distinct CDR3 sequences, 8% to 11% seen only once; the top ten take 2% to 2.5%. This specimen belongs to a study of T-cell reconstitution after alpha-beta-depleted transplantation in children. General study points: About two months after transplant, alpha-beta T cells reportedly came from several hundred expanded graft clones. Newly produced T cells mostly provided counts and TCRbeta diversity after one year, as hyperexpanded clones declined.

Sequencing was performed on PBMCs, taken before TCRalphabeta/CD19-depleted stem cell transplant. The gene calls are TRBV9 and TRBJ2-7; D is possibly TRBD2 (6 bases). The sequence was obtained from a child under 10 years old with inherited bone marrow failure, due to receive a stem cell transplant. CDR3 DNA sequence: TGTGCCAGCAGCGTAGGGGACGGGAGCTCCTACGAGCAGTACTTC. This translates into CASSVGDGSSYEQYF.